This T cell receptor (beta chain) is from a study of blood T cell repertoires in COVID-19. Study as a whole: Both acute and convalescent COVID-19 samples were obtained from the United States, Italy and Spain. In each case, the material was cDNA or gDNA derived from T cells, B-cell-depleted T cells, or PBMCs.

The table came from immunoSEQ multiplex PCR; TCRdb's copy has only in-frame clones and leaves some out. The sample includes 130,000 or so clones, approximately 89% of them seen just once. This CDR3 is built from 13 residues. Germline loops: CDR1 MDHEN, CDR2 SYDVKM. Trimming pared 2 bases from V and 4 bases from J, leaving 6 bases between. The chain links TRBV28 to TRBJ1-5; D is ambiguous. This sequence originates from a man aged 45 to 65 with acute or convalescent COVID-19. The specimen sequenced was peripheral blood. The CDR3, as DNA: TGTGCCAGCAGTTTACCGGGGAATCAGCCCCAGCATTTT. Translation: CASSLPGNQPQHF.